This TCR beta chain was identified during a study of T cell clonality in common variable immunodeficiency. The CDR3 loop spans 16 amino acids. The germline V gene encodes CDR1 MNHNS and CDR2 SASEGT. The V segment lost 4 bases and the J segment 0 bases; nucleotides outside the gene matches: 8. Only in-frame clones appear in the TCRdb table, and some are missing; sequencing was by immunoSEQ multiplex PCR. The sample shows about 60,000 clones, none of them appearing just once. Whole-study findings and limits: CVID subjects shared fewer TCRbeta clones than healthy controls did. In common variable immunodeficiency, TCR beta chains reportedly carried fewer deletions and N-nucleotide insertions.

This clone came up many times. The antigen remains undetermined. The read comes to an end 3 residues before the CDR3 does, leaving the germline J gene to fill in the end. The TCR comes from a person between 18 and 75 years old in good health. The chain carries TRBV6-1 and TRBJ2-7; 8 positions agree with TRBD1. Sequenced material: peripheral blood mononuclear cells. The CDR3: CASSVTDRGSSYEQYF. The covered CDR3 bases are TGTGCCAGCAGTGTTACCGACAGGGGTAGCTCCTACGAG.